What follows describes a single T cell receptor (beta chain). The antigen remains unidentified. For every subset, genomic DNA was evenly distributed across several immunoSEQ plates. Sequencing was performed with immunoSEQ multiplex PCR; in TCRdb, only in-frame clones are kept and a portion is missing. Of over 1.5 million clones in the sample, 95% to 99% were seen once. This entry belongs to a study of shared clonotypes between healthy human individuals. Whole-study context: A couple of women and a few men aged 18 to 49 made up the donors. Whole-study results and caveats: A generally larger estimated richness was seen in naive subsets than in memory subsets.

The CDR3 contains 16 residues. Germline V gene sequence: CDR1 MNHNY, CDR2 SVGAGI (reference sequence). Unmatched junction bases numbered 8, after V lost 2 bases and J lost 6 bases. The TCR was taken from a man aged 30 to 45 in good health. V gene TRBV6-6 combines with J gene TRBJ2-1; TRBD2 matches at 9 bases. The sample consisted of naive CD4+ T cells sorted from blood. The sample's subset: CD45RA+ positively selected. CDR3 bases: TGTGCCAGCAGTTACCTTAGCGGGAGTTGGCTCAATGAGCAGTTCTTC. Translation: CASSYLSGSWLNEQFF.